This paragraph covers one TCR beta chain sequence. The antigen remains undetermined. This sample is drawn from a study of shared clonotypes between healthy human individuals. Study conclusions and caveats: Researchers sampled blood only, noting tissue repertoires likely differ. The naive CD4 repertoires of four donors were compared, and around 5% of clonotypes were shared.

V shed 5 bases and J 2 bases; nucleotides not matched to a gene: 12. Germline CDR1 is GTSNPN and CDR2 is SVGIG (reference sequence). The CDR3 has 17 amino acids. DNA at around 190 ng, around 30,000 T cell genomes, went into sorted-subset replicate PCRs. Per the original methods: Filtering was not the same, since immunoSEQ gave junction-only sequences without quality scores. Assay used: immunoSEQ multiplex PCR; TCRdb lists only in-frame clones, some missing. V and J calls and clone size are copied from that table; D and trimming were computed from the DNA. The sample gives millions of clones, just over 90% of which show up once; more than 0.12% is in the top ten.

This TCR was sampled from a man aged 18 to 29 in good health. The sample taken for sequencing was naive CD4+ T cells sorted from blood. Subset of the sample: CD45RA+ positively selected. The rearrangement uses TRBV30 and TRBJ2-7; 13 bases map to TRBD2. The CDR3 nucleotides read TGTGCCTGGTCGGCCTTCAGGACTAGCGGGGGTACCTACGAGCAGTACTTC. Translation gives CAWSAFRTSGGTYEQYF. The whole variable domain, filled in from reference TRBV30 and TRBJ2-7, reads SQTIHQWPATLVQPVGSPLSLECTVEGTSNPNLYWYRQAAGRGLQLLFYSVGIGQISSEVPQNLSASRPQDRQFILSSKKLLLSDSGFYLCAWSAFRTSGGTYEQYFGPGTRLTVT.